The 23 T cell receptor beta chains below come from one sample, sequenced in a study of T cell responses to AZD1222 COVID-19 vaccine. TCRdb's table, derived via immunoSEQ multiplex PCR, lists solely in-frame clones and lacks some. The table lists some 150,000 clones, about 92% of them singletons. Specimen: peripheral blood, collected on day 0 of AZD1222 vaccination. These receptors were obtained from an adult in good health.

V and J are TRBV5-4 and TRBJ2-1, with 10 bases matching TRBD1. Germline values: CDR1 SGHNT, CDR2 YYREEE (reference sequence). Trimming removed 4 bases from V and 9 bases from J; junction bases left unmatched: 4. The CDR3 has 13 amino acids. The CDR3 protein is CASSTGTGAEQFF. CDR3 sequence (DNA): TGTGCCAGCAGCACCGGGACAGGGGCTGAGCAGTTCTTC.

The sample holds one count of this clone. The chain employs TRBV30 and TRBJ1-3, with TRBD1 matching 7 bases. The CDR3 extends over 14 amino acids. CDR1 and CDR2 from the germline V gene are GTSNPN and SVGIG (reference sequence). The junction had 2 bases not matched to a gene; V was cut back by 3 bases and J by 0 bases. Here the CDR3 DNA reads TGTGCCTGGAGGGACAGGCGCTCTGGAAACACCATATATTTT. Translation gives CAWRDRRSGNTIYF.

The chain links TRBV29-1 to TRBJ1-1; a weak D match, TRBD1 (5 bases). This CDR3 is built from 14 residues. Per the germline V gene, CDR1 is SQVTM and CDR2 is ANQGSEA. V lost 8 bases to trimming and J lost 4 bases, with 20 bases between them. The CDR3 coding sequence is TGCAGCACTAAAGGGACCTGGGGAGGCACTGAAGCTTTCTTT. Translated, it gives CSTKGTWGGTEAFF. The full variable domain, completed using reference TRBV29-1 and TRBJ1-1, is SAVISQKPSRDICQRGTSLTIQCQVDSQVTMMFWYRQQPGQSLTLIATANQGSEATYESGFVIDKFPISRPNLTFSTLTVSNMSPEDSSIYLCSTKGTWGGTEAFFGQGTRLTVV.

V and J are TRBV6-5 and TRBJ2-3, with D maybe TRBD2 (6 bases). V was clipped by 2 bases and J by 1 base, with 10 bases between them. The germline CDR1 and CDR2 sequences are MNHEY and SVGAGI. This CDR3 contains 15 residues. CDR3 coding DNA: TGTGCCAGCAGTTACGCGGGACTTGGCACAGATACGCAGTATTTT. Its protein product is CASSYAGLGTDTQYF.

This chain links TRBV12-5 with TRBJ2-1; D gene ambiguous. The CDR3 is 12 residues long. The V end was cut by 0 bases, the J end by 13 bases, with 10 bases between. Germline V gene sequence: CDR1 LGHNT, CDR2 FRNRAP. DNA of the CDR3: TGTGCTAGTGGTTTGGTACCCACGGATCAGTTCTTC. It translates to CASGLVPTDQFF.

V gene TRBV19 combines with J gene TRBJ1-2; D is uncertain. CDR3 length equals 13 residues. CDR1 and CDR2 from the germline V gene are LNHDA and SQIVND (reference sequence). V lost 3 bases and J lost 8, with 13 bases in between. The CDR3: CASSIQLFEGYTF. Here the CDR3 DNA reads TGTGCCAGTAGTATCCAGCTATTTGAGGGCTACACCTTC.

The chain has TRBV6-6 and TRBJ1-5; D remains ambiguous. CDR3 length: 15 amino acids. V lost 5 bases and J lost 0, with 11 bases in between. Germline V gene sequence: CDR1 MNHNY, CDR2 SVGAGI (reference sequence). CDR3 loop: CASSRVEDSNQPQHF. The CDR3 nucleotides read TGTGCCAGCAGTCGGGTAGAAGATAGCAATCAGCCCCAGCATTTT.

This chain joins TRBV14 and TRBJ2-1; D is unresolved. The CDR3 contains 9 residues. Trimming cost V 10 bases and J 6 bases, with 4 bases left between them. Germline V gives CDR1 SGHDN, CDR2 FVKESK. CDR3 amino acids: CANPNEQFF. The CDR3 DNA reads as TGTGCCAACCCCAATGAGCAGTTCTTC.

The J gene is TRBJ1-5, the V gene TRBV11-2; TRBD1 might be the D (6 bases). The CDR3 contains 14 residues. In germline, CDR1 is SGHAT, CDR2 FQNNGV. V lost 6 bases, J lost 6 bases, and 15 bases lay in between. In DNA, the CDR3 is TGTGCCAGCAGAGAAACAGGGTCGGGTCAGCCCCAGCATTTT. It translates to CASRETGSGQPQHF.

V usage is TRBV28 and J usage is TRBJ1-5, with unresolved D. The CDR3 is 16 residues long. Germline loops: CDR1 MDHEN, CDR2 SYDVKM. V was trimmed by 5 bases and J by 1 base, leaving 15 bases between them. The CDR3 DNA is TGTGCCAGCAGTGGAGTCCGGGCAGGCAGCAATCAGCCCCAGCATTTT. Translation: CASSGVRAGSNQPQHF.

Here the CDR3 DNA reads TGTGCCATCTCAAATCAGCCCCAGCATTTT. This translates into CAISNQPQHF. The chain joins TRBV24-1 to TRBJ1-5; the D is unclear. With 11 bases removed from V and 4 bases from J, the gap between germline ends came to 5 bases. From germline, CDR1 is KGHDR and CDR2 SFDVKD. This CDR3 contains 10 residues.

This clone has just one count. The V gene is TRBV13, the J gene TRBJ2-7; D unclear. Germline CDR1 is PRHDT and CDR2 is FYEKMQ (reference sequence). The V and J ends lost 5 bases and 0 bases respectively, with 5 bases between them. The CDR3 length is 12 residues. The CDR3 coding sequence is TGTGCCAGCAGCCTCAGCTCCTACGAGCAGTACTTC. Protein: CASSLSSYEQYF.

J is TRBJ2-5 and V is TRBV28, with a possible D match to TRBD2 (7 bases). The V end lost 6 bases, the J end lost 2 bases, and 13 bases lay between the germline ends. The CDR3 covers 14 residues. Germline V gene lookup returns CDR1 MDHEN and CDR2 SYDVKM. Here the CDR3 DNA reads TGTGCCAGCAGCACACAGGGAGGGCAAGAGACCCAGTACTTC. This gives the protein CASSTQGGQETQYF.

The V gene is TRBV27, the J gene TRBJ1-2, with D perhaps TRBD1 (6 bases). The V and J ends lost 3 bases and 1 base respectively, with 12 bases between them. This CDR3 contains 15 residues. CDR1 MNHEY and CDR2 SMNVEV come from the germline V gene (reference sequence). CDR3 sequence reads: CASSLGAGLNYGYTF. The CDR3 bases are TGTGCCAGCAGTTTGGGGGCAGGGCTTAACTATGGCTACACCTTC.

The chain couples TRBV10-3 to TRBJ1-5, with a possible D match to TRBD1 (5 bases). The germline V and J ends were trimmed by 6 bases and 0 bases, with 12 bases remaining between them. CDR1 is ENHRY, CDR2 SYGVKD, per germline. This CDR3 region has 15 residues. The CDR3 loop is CAIRPGGDSNQPQHF. The CDR3 nucleotides are TGTGCCATCAGGCCGGGGGGGGATAGCAATCAGCCCCAGCATTTT.

The gene calls are TRBV20-1 and TRBJ1-1, with TRBD1 as a possible D gene (6 bases). Germline CDR1 and CDR2: DFQATT and SNEGSKA (reference sequence). V gave up 3 bases and J gave up 0 bases, with 11 bases separating them. The CDR3 totals 14 residues. The DNA of the CDR3 is TGCAGTGCTAGTCCAGGGGCGTTGAACACTGAAGCTTTCTTT. It yields the protein CSASPGALNTEAFF.

This clone is a singleton in its sample. This chain links TRBV3-1 (or the pseudogene TRBV3-2) with TRBJ2-6, with D uncertain. The length of the CDR3 is 15 residues. The germline V and J ends were trimmed by 3 bases and 0 bases, with 6 bases remaining between them. The V gene's germline CDR1 is LGHDT and CDR2 YNNKEL (reference sequence). The CDR3 region is CASSHGYSGANVLTF. In nucleotides, the CDR3 is TGTGCCAGCAGCCACGGCTACTCTGGGGCCAACGTCCTGACTTTC.

The chain is built from TRBV29-1 and TRBJ1-4, with D maybe TRBD1 (5 bases). Looked up from germline, CDR1 is SQVTM and CDR2 is ANQGSEA. The V and J ends lost 6 bases and 6 bases respectively, with 14 bases between them. There are 13 residues in the CDR3. In DNA form, the CDR3 reads TGCAGCGTGGGGACTCAACTGGATGAAAAACTGTTTTTT. It is translated as CSVGTQLDEKLFF.

The rearrangement links TRBV19 to TRBJ1-2, with a tentative D call TRBD1 (5 bases). V was shortened by 0 bases and J by 2 bases, with 7 bases between the two germline ends. Germline CDR1 is LNHDA and CDR2 is SQIVND (reference sequence). This CDR3 spans 14 amino acids. The CDR3, as DNA: TGTGCCAGTAGTATAGAAGCAGGGAACTATGGCTACACCTTC. Translated, it gives CASSIEAGNYGYTF.

J is TRBJ2-5 and V is TRBV5-1; weak D call: TRBD1 (5 bases). Trimming removed 4 bases at V and 3 bases at J, with 16 bases between. Germline CDR1 reads SGHRS; CDR2 reads YFSETQ. The CDR3 extends over 15 amino acids. The CDR3 loop reads CASSVGRGLEETQYF. CDR3 bases: TGCGCCAGCAGCGTGGGTAGGGGATTAGAAGAGACCCAGTACTTC.

Note on this clone: Other DNA sequences in this sample translate to the same CDR3. The V gene is TRBV29-1, the J gene TRBJ1-2; D gene uncertain. The CDR3 length is 9 residues. From germline, CDR1 is SQVTM and CDR2 ANQGSEA. V was clipped by 1 base and J by 7 bases, with 1 base between them. The CDR3 nucleotides are TGCAGCGTTGAAGGTGGCTACACCTTC. It yields the protein CSVEGGYTF.

The chain carries TRBV6-5 and TRBJ1-6, with 7 bases lining up with TRBD1. CDR1 and CDR2 (germline): MNHEY, SVGAGI. The CDR3 is 15 amino acids. V lost 7 bases to trimming and J lost 6 bases; unmatched junction nucleotides: 9. The CDR3 bases are TGTGCCAGCAAGCGTACCCAGGGGGGTAATTCACCCCTCCACTTT. Translated, it gives CASKRTQGGNSPLHF.

The chain carries TRBV11-2 and TRBJ2-6; D gene ambiguous. CDR1 SGHAT and CDR2 FQNNGV come from the germline V gene. The CDR3 loop spans 12 amino acids. Trimming stripped 5 bases from V and 4 bases from J, with 3 bases between. CDR3 DNA sequence: TGTGCCAGCAGCACGGGGGCCAACGTCCTGACTTTC. This translates into CASSTGANVLTF.